In this sample, the clone carrying this TCR beta chain turned up a few times. What it recognizes is unknown. A second PCR, run for about 7 to 11 cycles, used a sample-barcoded 5' primer plus a J-beta primer mix. TCRdb processed the 5' RACE reads anew with MiXCR; each CDR3 protein has one entry. Here the sample spans 1 million to 1.2 million distinct CDR3 sequences, roughly two fifths being singletons. The sample belongs to a study of blood T cells in healthy people across ages. Study-level results: Diversity of TCR beta per million T cells declined in a roughly linear way with age.

The V end was cut by 9 bases, the J end by 1 base, with 12 bases between. The CDR3 totals 13 residues. The germline V gene has CDR1 MNHEY and CDR2 SMNVEV (reference sequence). This receptor was obtained from a young man in good health. This chain uses TRBV27 with TRBJ2-5; D remains unclear. Sample: blood. The CDR3 reads CASIGPPQETQYF. The CDR3 DNA is TGTGCCAGTATCGGCCCCCCCCAAGAGACCCAGTACTTC.